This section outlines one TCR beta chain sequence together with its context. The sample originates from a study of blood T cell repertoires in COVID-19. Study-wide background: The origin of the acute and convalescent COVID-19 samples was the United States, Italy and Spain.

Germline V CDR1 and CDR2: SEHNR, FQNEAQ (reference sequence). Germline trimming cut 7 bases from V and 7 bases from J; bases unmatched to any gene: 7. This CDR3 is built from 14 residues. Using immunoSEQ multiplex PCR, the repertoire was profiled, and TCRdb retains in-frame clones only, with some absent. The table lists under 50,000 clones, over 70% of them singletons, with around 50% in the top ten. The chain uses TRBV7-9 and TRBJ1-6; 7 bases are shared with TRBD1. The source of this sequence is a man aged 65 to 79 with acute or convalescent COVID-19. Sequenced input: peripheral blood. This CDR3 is CASNSGTVNSPLHF. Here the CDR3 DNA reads TGTGCCAGCAACTCCGGGACAGTAAATTCACCCCTCCACTTT. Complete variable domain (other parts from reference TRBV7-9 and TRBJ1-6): DTGVSQNPRHKITKRGQNVTFRCDPISEHNRLYWYRQTLGQGPEFLTYFQNEAQLEKSRLLSDRFSAERPKGSFSTLEIQRTEQGDSAMYLCASNSGTVNSPLHFGNGTRLTVT.